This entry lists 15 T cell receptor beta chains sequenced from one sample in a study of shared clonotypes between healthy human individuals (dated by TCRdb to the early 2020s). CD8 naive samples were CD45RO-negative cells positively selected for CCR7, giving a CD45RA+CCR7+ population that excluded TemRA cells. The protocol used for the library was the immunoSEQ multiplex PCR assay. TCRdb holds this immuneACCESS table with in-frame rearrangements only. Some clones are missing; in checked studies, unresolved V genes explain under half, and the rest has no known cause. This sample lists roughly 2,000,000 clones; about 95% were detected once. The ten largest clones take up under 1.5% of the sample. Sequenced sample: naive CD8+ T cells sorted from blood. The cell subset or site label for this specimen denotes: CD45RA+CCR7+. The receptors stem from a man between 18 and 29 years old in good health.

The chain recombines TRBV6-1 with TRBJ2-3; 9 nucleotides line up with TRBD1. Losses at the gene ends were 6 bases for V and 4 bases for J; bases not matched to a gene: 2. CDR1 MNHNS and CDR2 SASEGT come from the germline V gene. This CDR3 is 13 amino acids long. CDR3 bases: TGTGCCAGCAGAACAGGGGGCTCAGATACGCAGTATTTT. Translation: CASRTGGSDTQYF.

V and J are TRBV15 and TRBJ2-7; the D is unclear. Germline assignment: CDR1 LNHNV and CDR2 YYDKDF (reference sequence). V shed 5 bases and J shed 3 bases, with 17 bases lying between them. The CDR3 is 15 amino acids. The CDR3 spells CATSEDPSFDYEQYF. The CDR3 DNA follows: TGTGCCACCAGCGAGGATCCGTCCTTTGACTACGAGCAGTACTTC.

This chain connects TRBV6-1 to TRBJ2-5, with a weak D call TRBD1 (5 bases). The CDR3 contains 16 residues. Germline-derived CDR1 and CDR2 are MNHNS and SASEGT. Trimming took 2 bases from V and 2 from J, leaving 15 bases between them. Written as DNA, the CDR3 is TGTGCCAGCAGTGAATTAACAGGCTTGGGGCAAGAGACCCAGTACTTC. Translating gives CASSELTGLGQETQYF.

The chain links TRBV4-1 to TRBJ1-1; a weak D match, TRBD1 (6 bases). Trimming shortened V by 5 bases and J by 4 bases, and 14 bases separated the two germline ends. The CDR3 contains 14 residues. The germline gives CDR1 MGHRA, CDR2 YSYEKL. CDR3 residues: CASSERGLGTEAFF. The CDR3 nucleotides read TGCGCCAGCAGCGAGAGGGGGTTGGGCACTGAAGCTTTCTTT.

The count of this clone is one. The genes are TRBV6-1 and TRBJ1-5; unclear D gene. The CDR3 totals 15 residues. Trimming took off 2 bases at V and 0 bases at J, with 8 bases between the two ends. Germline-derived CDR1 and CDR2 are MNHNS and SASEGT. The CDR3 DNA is TGTGCCAGCAGTGAATTAAGGGATAGCAATCAGCCCCAGCATTTT. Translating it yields CASSELRDSNQPQHF.

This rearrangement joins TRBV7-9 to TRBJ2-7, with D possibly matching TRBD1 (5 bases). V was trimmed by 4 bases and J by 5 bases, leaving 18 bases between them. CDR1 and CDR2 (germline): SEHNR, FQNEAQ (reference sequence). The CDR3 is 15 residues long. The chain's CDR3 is CASSYPDRSYNEQYF. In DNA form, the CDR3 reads TGTGCCAGCAGCTACCCAGACAGATCCTACAACGAGCAGTACTTC. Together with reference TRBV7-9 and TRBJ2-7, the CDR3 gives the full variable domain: DTGVSQNPRHKITKRGQNVTFRCDPISEHNRLYWYRQTLGQGPEFLTYFQNEAQLEKSRLLSDRFSAERPKGSFSTLEIQRTEQGDSAMYLCASSYPDRSYNEQYFGPGTRLTVT.

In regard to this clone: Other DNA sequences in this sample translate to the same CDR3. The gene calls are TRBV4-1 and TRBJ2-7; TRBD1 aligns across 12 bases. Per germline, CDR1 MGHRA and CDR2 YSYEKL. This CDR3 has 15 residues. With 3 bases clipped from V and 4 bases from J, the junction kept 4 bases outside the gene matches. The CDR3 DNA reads TGCGCCAGCAGCCACCCGGGACAGGGGGCTTACGAGCAGTACTTC. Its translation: CASSHPGQGAYEQYF.

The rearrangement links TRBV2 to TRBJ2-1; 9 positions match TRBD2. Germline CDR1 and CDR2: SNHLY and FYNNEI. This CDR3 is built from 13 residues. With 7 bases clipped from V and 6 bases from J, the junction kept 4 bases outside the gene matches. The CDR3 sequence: CASKAGGFNEQFF. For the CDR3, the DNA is TGTGCCAGCAAGGCGGGAGGGTTCAATGAGCAGTTCTTC. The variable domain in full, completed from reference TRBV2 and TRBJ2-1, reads EPEVTQTPSHQVTQMGQEVILRCVPISNHLYFYWYRQILGQKVEFLVSFYNNEISEKSEIFDDQFSVERPDGSNFTLKIRSTKLEDSAMYFCASKAGGFNEQFFGPGTRLTVL.

The CDR3 nucleotides read TGTGCCAGCAGCCCCCCCAGAGGGGGCGTTTACGAGCAGTACTTC. Translating gives CASSPPRGGVYEQYF. The chain employs TRBV7-2 and TRBJ2-7; 7 bases match TRBD1. The CDR3 loop spans 15 amino acids. In germline, CDR1 is SGHTA, CDR2 FQGNSA. Losses at the gene ends were 5 bases for V and 4 bases for J; bases not matched to a gene: 11.

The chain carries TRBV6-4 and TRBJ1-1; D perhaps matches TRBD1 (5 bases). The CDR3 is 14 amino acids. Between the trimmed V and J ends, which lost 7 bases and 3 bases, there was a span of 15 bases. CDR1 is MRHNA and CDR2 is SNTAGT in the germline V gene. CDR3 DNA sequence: TGTGCCAGCACTATGGACACTGGGGACACTGAAGCTTTCTTT. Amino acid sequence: CASTMDTGDTEAFF.

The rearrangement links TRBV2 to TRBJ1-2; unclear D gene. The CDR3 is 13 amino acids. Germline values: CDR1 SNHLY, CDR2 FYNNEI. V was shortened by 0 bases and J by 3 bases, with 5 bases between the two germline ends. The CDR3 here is CASSEATDYGYTF. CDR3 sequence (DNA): TGTGCCAGCAGTGAAGCTACGGACTATGGCTACACCTTC. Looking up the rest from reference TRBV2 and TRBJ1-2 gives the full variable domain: EPEVTQTPSHQVTQMGQEVILRCVPISNHLYFYWYRQILGQKVEFLVSFYNNEISEKSEIFDDQFSVERPDGSNFTLKIRSTKLEDSAMYFCASSEATDYGYTFGSGTRLTVV.

The CDR3 DNA reads TGTGCCAGCAGTTACTCTATGGAAGGGACGAACACTGAAGCTTTCTTT. Amino acids: CASSYSMEGTNTEAFF. The chain carries TRBV6-5 and TRBJ1-1, with TRBD1 as a possible D gene (5 bases). The CDR3 is made up of 16 amino acids. With 0 bases removed from V and 1 base from J, the gap between germline ends came to 12 bases. Germline V gene sequence: CDR1 MNHEY, CDR2 SVGAGI.

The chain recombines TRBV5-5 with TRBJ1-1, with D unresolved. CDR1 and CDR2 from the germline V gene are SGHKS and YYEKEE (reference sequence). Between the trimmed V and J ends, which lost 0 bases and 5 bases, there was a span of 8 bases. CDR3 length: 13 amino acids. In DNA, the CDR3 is TGTGCCAGCAGCTTGGAGGAAGGGACTGAAGCTTTCTTT. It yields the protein CASSLEEGTEAFF.

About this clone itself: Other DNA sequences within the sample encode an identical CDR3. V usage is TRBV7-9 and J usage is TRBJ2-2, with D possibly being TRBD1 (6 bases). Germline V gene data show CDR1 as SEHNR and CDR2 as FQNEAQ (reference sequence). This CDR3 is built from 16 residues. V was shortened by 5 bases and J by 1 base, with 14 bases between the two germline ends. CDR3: CASSPPGQGNTGELFF. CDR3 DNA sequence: TGTGCCAGCAGCCCGCCGGGACAAGGGAACACCGGGGAGCTGTTTTTT.

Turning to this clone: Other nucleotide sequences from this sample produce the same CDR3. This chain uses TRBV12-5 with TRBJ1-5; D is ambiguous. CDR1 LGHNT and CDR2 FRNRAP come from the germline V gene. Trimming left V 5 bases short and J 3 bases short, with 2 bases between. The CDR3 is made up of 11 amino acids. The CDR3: CASGPNQPQHF. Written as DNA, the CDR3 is TGTGCTAGTGGTCCCAATCAGCCCCAGCATTTT.